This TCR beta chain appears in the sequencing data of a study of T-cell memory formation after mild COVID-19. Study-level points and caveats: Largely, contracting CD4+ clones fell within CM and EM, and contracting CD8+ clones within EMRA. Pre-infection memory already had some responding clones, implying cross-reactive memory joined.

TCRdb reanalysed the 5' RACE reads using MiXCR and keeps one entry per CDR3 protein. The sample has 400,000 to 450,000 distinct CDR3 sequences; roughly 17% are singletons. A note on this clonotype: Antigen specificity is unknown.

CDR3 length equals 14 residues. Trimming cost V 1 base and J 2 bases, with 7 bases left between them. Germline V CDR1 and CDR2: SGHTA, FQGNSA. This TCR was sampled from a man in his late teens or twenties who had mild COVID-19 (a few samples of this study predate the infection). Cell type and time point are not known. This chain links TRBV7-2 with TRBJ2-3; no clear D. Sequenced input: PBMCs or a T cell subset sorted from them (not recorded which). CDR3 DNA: TGTGCCAGCAGCTTAGTTCCGGTCACAGATACGCAGTATTTT. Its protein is CASSLVPVTDTQYF.